This entry lists 19 T cell receptor beta chains sequenced from one sample in a study of cytomegalovirus exposure and HLA in healthy donors. Libraries were prepared by immunoSEQ multiplex PCR; TCRdb keeps only in-frame clonotypes and omits some of them. The sample has 150,000 to 200,000 clones; 96% are singletons. What was sequenced was PBMCs. The receptor source for this set is a woman between 18 and 29 years old in good health and CMV-seronegative.

The J gene is TRBJ1-5, the V gene TRBV19; 7 bases are shared with TRBD1. V lost 5 bases, J lost 5 bases, and 6 bases stayed unmatched. Germline loops: CDR1 LNHDA, CDR2 SQIVND (reference sequence). The CDR3 runs to 14 residues. The DNA of the CDR3 is TGTGCCAGTAGTCAACGGGACAGTTATCAGCCCCAGCATTTT. It codes for CASSQRDSYQPQHF. Full variable domain (rest looked up from reference TRBV19 and TRBJ1-5): DGGITQSPKYLFRKEGQNVTLSCEQNLNHDAMYWYRQDPGQGLRLIYYSQIVNDFQKGDIAEGYSVSREKKESFPLTVTSAQKNPTAFYLCASSQRDSYQPQHFGDGTRLSIL.

This clone was found once. This chain uses TRBV6-1 with TRBJ2-7, with D maybe TRBD1 (6 bases). Looked up from germline, CDR1 is MNHNS and CDR2 is SASEGT. V was trimmed by 6 bases and J by 3 bases, leaving 15 bases between them. The CDR3 sequence is 14 residues long. CDR3 bases: TGTGCCAGCAGCAGACAGGTACCCTACTACGAGCAGTACTTC. Translating it yields CASSRQVPYYEQYF.

The rearrangement links TRBV4-1 to TRBJ1-4; D unresolved. Trimming removed 0 bases from V and 10 bases from J, with 9 bases in between. The CDR3 loop spans 13 amino acids. CDR1 and CDR2 from the germline V gene are MGHRA and YSYEKL. The CDR3: CASSQDLIRKLFF. In nucleotides, the CDR3 is TGCGCCAGCAGCCAAGATCTTATCCGAAAACTGTTTTTT.

The chain links TRBV5-4 to TRBJ1-6; TRBD1 agrees at 7 bases. The CDR3 has 12 amino acids. Germline CDR1 and CDR2: SGHNT and YYREEE (reference sequence). Trimming removed 9 bases from V and 7 bases from J; junction bases left unmatched: 4. CDR3 nucleotide sequence: TGTGCCACCGGGACAGAAAATTCACCCCTCCACTTT. Protein sequence: CATGTENSPLHF.

V usage is TRBV27 and J usage is TRBJ1-2, with unresolved D. The V end lost 8 bases, the J end lost 7 bases, and 20 bases lay between the germline ends. The germline V gene encodes CDR1 MNHEY and CDR2 SMNVEV (reference sequence). The CDR3 totals 14 residues. The CDR3 DNA is TGTGCCAGCCGTTCCTCAAGTTCTCCGGGTGGCTACACCTTC. Amino acid sequence: CASRSSSSPGGYTF.

The chain joins TRBV5-8 to TRBJ2-2, with a weak D call TRBD2 (6 bases). This CDR3 is built from 16 residues. The V end was cut by 2 bases, the J end by 2 bases, with 13 bases between. Looked up from germline, CDR1 is SGHTS and CDR2 is YDEGEE. CDR3 sequence (DNA): TGTGCCAGCAGCTTTAGGCGCGGGGCAAACACCGGGGAGCTGTTTTTT. It translates to CASSFRRGANTGELFF.

This clone was found a few times. The J gene is TRBJ2-2, the V gene TRBV4-3, with 10 bases aligning to TRBD2. V shed 1 base, J shed 5 bases, and the junction held 1 base outside the gene matches. Germline V gene lookup returns CDR1 LGHNA and CDR2 YSLEER. This CDR3 region has 15 residues. CDR3 loop: CASSQGTSGTGELFF. The CDR3, as DNA: TGCGCCAGCAGCCAAGGGACTAGCGGTACCGGGGAGCTGTTTTTT.

The chain links TRBV4-2 to TRBJ2-1; the match to TRBD2 covers 10 bases. CDR3 length: 15 residues. J was trimmed by 7 bases and V by 3 bases; bases with no gene match: 6. Germline-derived CDR1 and CDR2 are LGHNA and YNFKEQ. The CDR3 DNA is TGTGCCAGCAGCCAGTTAGCGGGGGGCAGGAATGAGCAGTTCTTC. Its translation is CASSQLAGGRNEQFF.

This clone was counted a single time. This chain connects TRBV7-2 to TRBJ2-1; D possibly corresponds to TRBD2 (5 bases). Trimming pared 2 bases from V and 8 bases from J, leaving 22 bases between. Germline values: CDR1 SGHTA, CDR2 FQGNSA. The CDR3 has 17 residues. In DNA form, the CDR3 reads TGTGCCAGCAGCTTATCCTCTAGCTCATATTCCCTGCATGAGCAGTTCTTC. The encoded protein is CASSLSSSSYSLHEQFF.

The J gene is TRBJ1-1, the V gene TRBV5-4; TRBD1 might be the D (6 bases). The CDR3 length is 14 residues. Deletions cut 9 bases from V and 1 base from J, with 16 bases between. Germline V gene data show CDR1 as SGHNT and CDR2 as YYREEE (reference sequence). The DNA of the CDR3 is TGTGCCACTAACACCGGGACACAGAACACTGAAGCTTTCTTT. Its translation is CATNTGTQNTEAFF.

The chain employs TRBV7-3 and TRBJ2-4, with a weak D call TRBD2 (5 bases). This CDR3 is built from 13 residues. With 5 bases removed from V and 1 base from J, the gap between germline ends came to 6 bases. The germline V gene has CDR1 SGHTA and CDR2 FQGTGA. CDR3 protein: CASSPGAKNIQYF. CDR3 nucleotide sequence: TGTGCCAGCAGCCCGGGGGCCAAAAACATTCAGTACTTC.

The gene calls are TRBV5-1 and TRBJ1-1; D gene unclear. The germline CDR1 and CDR2 sequences are SGHRS and YFSETQ. This CDR3 contains 13 residues. V was shortened by 2 bases and J by 6 bases, with 11 bases between the two germline ends. This chain's CDR3 is CASSLDTVAEAFF. Written as DNA, the CDR3 is TGCGCCAGCAGCTTAGACACGGTCGCTGAAGCTTTCTTT.

This chain connects TRBV19 to TRBJ2-6, with a weak D call TRBD1 (5 bases). The CDR3 runs 13 residues. V was pared by 5 bases and J by 12 bases, with 14 bases between. Germline V gives CDR1 LNHDA, CDR2 SQIVND (reference sequence). This CDR3 is CASSFKQGGVLTF. The CDR3 nucleotides are TGTGCCAGTAGTTTTAAGCAGGGTGGCGTCCTGACTTTC.

The chain joins TRBV5-6 to TRBJ2-7, with 8 positions matching TRBD2. V dropped 4 bases and J dropped 7; count of bases not matched to a gene: 7. CDR1 SGHDT and CDR2 YYEEEE come from the germline V gene. This CDR3 comprises 13 residues. CDR3 protein: CASSPTGGDEQYF. DNA of the CDR3: TGTGCCAGCAGCCCCACGGGGGGGGATGAGCAGTACTTC.

Only one count was recorded for this clone. This sequence joins TRBV7-9 and TRBJ1-1, with 8 bases aligning to TRBD1. The ends lost 7 bases at V and 5 bases at J; junction bases unmatched: 15. In germline, CDR1 is SEHNR, CDR2 FQNEAQ (reference sequence). CDR3 length: 16 amino acids. Here the CDR3 DNA reads TGTGCCAGCACCACCGGACAGGGACGTTTAAGGACTGAAGCTTTCTTT. Protein product: CASTTGQGRLRTEAFF.

The V gene is TRBV6-5, the J gene TRBJ2-7; no reliable D call. The CDR3 extends over 16 amino acids. Germline CDR1 MNHEY, CDR2 SVGAGI. V lost 2 bases, J lost 1 base, and 15 bases lay in between. The DNA for the CDR3 is TGTGCCAGCAGTTACCAAGGCAACCTAGTATCCTACGAGCAGTACTTC. Amino acid sequence: CASSYQGNLVSYEQYF.

This sequence joins TRBV9 and TRBJ2-3; 8 nucleotides line up with TRBD1. The V gene end was trimmed by 4 bases and the J gene end by 4 bases; junction bases not matched to a gene: 8. Germline CDR1 and CDR2: SGDLS and YYNGEE. The CDR3 has 15 residues. CDR3 in amino acids: CASSTRTGFSDTQYF. The CDR3 nucleotides are TGTGCCAGCAGCACCCGGACAGGGTTTTCAGATACGCAGTATTTT. Together with reference TRBV9 and TRBJ2-3, the CDR3 gives the full variable domain: DSGVTQTPKHLITATGQRVTLRCSPRSGDLSVYWYQQSLDQGLQFLIQYYNGEERAKGNILERFSAQQFPDLHSELNLSSLELGDSALYFCASSTRTGFSDTQYFGPGTRLTVL.

This clone was detected once. The chain joins TRBV25-1 to TRBJ2-2, with D possibly being TRBD1 (5 bases). The V end lost 4 bases, the J end lost 3 bases, and 9 bases lay between the germline ends. The CDR3 is 14 amino acids. Germline CDR1 is MGHDK and CDR2 is SYGVNS. The DNA of the CDR3 is TGTGCCAGCAGTGGGGCAGGGTACACCGGGGAGCTGTTTTTT. This gives the protein CASSGAGYTGELFF.

The rearrangement joins TRBV7-9 to TRBJ2-7, with no clear D. Trimming left V 4 bases short and J 1 base short, with 5 bases between. The CDR3 loop spans 12 amino acids. Germline CDR1 reads SEHNR; CDR2 reads FQNEAQ (reference sequence). CDR3 residues: CASSYLSYEQYF. The CDR3 DNA follows: TGTGCCAGCAGCTATCTATCCTACGAGCAGTACTTC.